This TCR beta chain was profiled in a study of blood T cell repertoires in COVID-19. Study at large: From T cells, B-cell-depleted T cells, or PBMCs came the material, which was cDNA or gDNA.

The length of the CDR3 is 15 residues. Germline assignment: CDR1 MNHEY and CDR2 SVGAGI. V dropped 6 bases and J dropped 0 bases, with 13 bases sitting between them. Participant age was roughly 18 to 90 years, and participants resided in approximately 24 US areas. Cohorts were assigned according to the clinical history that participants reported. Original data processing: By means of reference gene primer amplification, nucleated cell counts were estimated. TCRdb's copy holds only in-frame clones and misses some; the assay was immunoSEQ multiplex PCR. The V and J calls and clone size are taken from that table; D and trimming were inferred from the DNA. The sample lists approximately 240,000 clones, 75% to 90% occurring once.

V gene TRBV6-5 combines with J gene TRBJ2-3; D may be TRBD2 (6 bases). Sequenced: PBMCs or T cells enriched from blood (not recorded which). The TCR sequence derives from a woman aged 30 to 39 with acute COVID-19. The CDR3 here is CASRERVPSTDTQYF. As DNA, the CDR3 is TGTGCCAGCAGGGAGCGGGTTCCTAGCACAGATACGCAGTATTTT.